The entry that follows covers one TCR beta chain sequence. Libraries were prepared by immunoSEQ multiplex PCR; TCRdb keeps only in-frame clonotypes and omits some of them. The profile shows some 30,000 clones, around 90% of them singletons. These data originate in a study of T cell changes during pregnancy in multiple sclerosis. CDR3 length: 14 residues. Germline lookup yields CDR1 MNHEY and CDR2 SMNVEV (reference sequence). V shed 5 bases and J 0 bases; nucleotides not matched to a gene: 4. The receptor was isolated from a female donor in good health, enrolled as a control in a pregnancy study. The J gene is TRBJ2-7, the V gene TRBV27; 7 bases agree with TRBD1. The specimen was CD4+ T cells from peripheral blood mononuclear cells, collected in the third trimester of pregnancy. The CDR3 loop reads CASSKAGGSYEQYF. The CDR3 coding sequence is TGTGCCAGCAGTAAAGCAGGGGGCTCCTACGAGCAGTACTTC.